Following are 32 T cell receptor beta chains from one sample sequenced in a study of T-cell memory formation after mild COVID-19. TCRdb passed the 5' RACE reads through MiXCR, listing each CDR3 protein once. Of tens of thousands of distinct CDR3 sequences in the sample, 6.1% are singletons; the top ten hold under 0.85%. Sequenced input: PBMCs or a T cell subset sorted from them (not recorded which). These TCRs come from an adult who had mild COVID-19 (a few samples of this study predate the infection). Cell type and time point are not known.

This clonotype was recorded at least ten times. The rearrangement links TRBV3-1 to TRBJ1-1; a possible D gene is TRBD1 (5 bases). Per germline, CDR1 LGHDT and CDR2 YNNKEL (reference sequence). This CDR3 is built from 15 residues. The V end lost 2 bases, the J end lost 6 bases, and 16 bases lay between the germline ends. The CDR3 sequence is CASSQHQAQGAEAFF. DNA for the CDR3: TGTGCCAGCAGCCAACACCAGGCCCAAGGGGCTGAAGCTTTCTTT. The full variable domain, its missing parts supplied by reference TRBV3-1 and TRBJ1-1, is DTAVSQTPKYLVTQMGNDKSIKCEQNLGHDTMYWYKQDSKKFLKIMFSYNNKELIINETVPNRFSPKSPDKAHLNLHINSLELGDSAVYFCASSQHQAQGAEAFFGQGTRLTVV.

The table lists this clonotype with many counts. The gene calls are TRBV7-9 and TRBJ1-2; the match to TRBD1 covers 10 bases. Per the germline V gene, CDR1 is SEHNR and CDR2 is FQNEAQ (reference sequence). CDR3 length: 15 residues. J lost 11 bases, V lost 7 bases, and 16 bases had no gene match. The CDR3 here is CASIDFGTGVPVYTF. DNA of the CDR3: TGTGCCAGCATCGACTTCGGGACAGGGGTTCCAGTGTACACCTTC. The full variable domain, completed using reference TRBV7-9 and TRBJ1-2, is DTGVSQNPRHKITKRGQNVTFRCDPISEHNRLYWYRQTLGQGPEFLTYFQNEAQLEKSRLLSDRFSAERPKGSFSTLEIQRTEQGDSAMYLCASIDFGTGVPVYTFGSGTRLTVV.

V is TRBV6-5 and J is TRBJ1-1, with 7 bases that match TRBD1. The V gene end was trimmed by 5 bases and the J gene end by 6 bases; junction bases not matched to a gene: 9. Germline loops: CDR1 MNHEY, CDR2 SVGAGI. This CDR3 region has 14 residues. This chain's CDR3 is CASSLDRARAEAFF. The CDR3 region has the DNA TGTGCCAGCAGTCTCGACAGGGCAAGGGCTGAAGCTTTCTTT.

This clonotype was seen many times. The CDR3 nucleotides are TGTGCCAGCAGCTTAAGGACAGGGATAGCTTTCTTT. Amino acids: CASSLRTGIAFF. V usage is TRBV7-2 and J usage is TRBJ1-1; 8 bases map to TRBD1. This CDR3 region has 12 residues. V was pared by 2 bases and J by 10 bases, with 3 bases of the junction left unmatched. Germline CDR1 SGHTA, CDR2 FQGNSA.

Only a few counts were recorded for this clonotype. V is TRBV9 and J is TRBJ1-3; D is unresolved. Germline CDR1 reads SGDLS; CDR2 reads YYNGEE. The germline V and J ends were trimmed by 0 bases and 0 bases, with 7 bases remaining between them. There are 15 residues in the CDR3. In DNA form, the CDR3 reads TGTGCCAGCAGCGTAGCTTTAGGCTCTGGAAACACCATATATTTT. The encoded protein is CASSVALGSGNTIYF.

V gene TRBV24-1 combines with J gene TRBJ2-7, with TRBD1 matching over 9 bases. In germline, CDR1 is KGHDR, CDR2 SFDVKD. The CDR3 runs to 15 residues. Trimming cost V 6 bases and J 0 bases; bases outside gene matches: 5. The CDR3 sequence is CATSHSGQGSYEQYF. CDR3 in DNA: TGTGCCACCAGTCACTCGGGACAGGGCTCCTACGAGCAGTACTTC.

This chain joins TRBV7-2 and TRBJ1-5; 7 bases align to TRBD1. This CDR3 has 14 amino acids. J lost 0 bases, V lost 4 bases, and 0 bases had no gene match. The germline V gene has CDR1 SGHTA and CDR2 FQGNSA. The CDR3: CASSWDSSNQPQHF. The CDR3 DNA sequence: TGTGCCAGCAGCTGGGACAGTAGCAATCAGCCCCAGCATTTT. Using reference TRBV7-2 and TRBJ1-5 for the parts outside the CDR3, the full variable domain is GAGVSQSPSNKVTEKGKDVELRCDPISGHTALYWYRQSLGQGLEFLIYFQGNSAPDKSGLPSDRFSAERTGGSVSTLTIQRTQQEDSAVYLCASSWDSSNQPQHFGDGTRLSIL.

In its sample, this clonotype was seen a few times. The chain couples TRBV3-1 to TRBJ1-6; 8 bases match TRBD1. CDR3 length equals 16 residues. Per germline, CDR1 LGHDT and CDR2 YNNKEL (reference sequence). The J segment lost 9 bases and the V segment lost 0 bases, leaving 7 bases of the junction unmatched. CDR3 sequence (DNA): TGTGCCAGCAGCCAAGATACAGGGGGGGGTCGTTCACCCCTCCACTTT. Encoded protein: CASSQDTGGGRSPLHF.

The table lists this clonotype with many counts. The chain carries TRBV10-2 and TRBJ2-1; D is perhaps TRBD2 (5 bases). CDR3 length equals 16 residues. Germline-derived CDR1 and CDR2 are WSHSY and SAAADI. The V gene lost 0 bases and the J gene lost 0 bases, with 9 bases spanning the gap. The CDR3 nucleotides are TGCGCCAGCAGTGAGTCGGTAGCGACCTCCTACAATGAGCAGTTCTTC. As protein: CASSESVATSYNEQFF.

Sample share makes this clonotype medium-sized. The chain uses TRBV7-6 and TRBJ2-5; possible D gene TRBD2, 6 bases. Trimming pared 5 bases from V and 4 bases from J, leaving 17 bases between. There are 15 residues in the CDR3. Germline V gives CDR1 SGHVS, CDR2 FNYEAQ. For the CDR3, the DNA is TGTGCCAGCAGCCTCCCGGGACTTTTAGGAGAGACCCAGTACTTC. Translating it yields CASSLPGLLGETQYF. Full variable domain (rest looked up from reference TRBV7-6 and TRBJ2-5): GAGVSQSPRYKVTKRGQDVALRCDPISGHVSLYWYRQALGQGPEFLTYFNYEAQQDKSGLPNDRFSAERPEGSISTLTIQRTEQRDSAMYRCASSLPGLLGETQYFGPGTRLLVL.

Many counts were recorded for this clonotype. This chain links TRBV5-1 with TRBJ2-6; 10 bases are a match to TRBD1. V was clipped by 4 bases and J by 0 bases; unmatched bases: 13. Germline assignment: CDR1 SGHRS and CDR2 YFSETQ. The CDR3 length is 20 residues. CDR3 protein: CASSPNRDRGPGSGANVLTF. CDR3 nucleotides: TGCGCCAGCAGCCCGAACCGGGACAGGGGCCCGGGCTCTGGGGCCAACGTCCTGACTTTC.

This clonotype was recorded many times. This chain joins TRBV5-5 and TRBJ2-3; D ambiguous. V shed 3 bases and J shed 4 bases, with 9 bases lying between them. The germline CDR1 and CDR2 sequences are SGHKS and YYEKEE (reference sequence). The length of the CDR3 is 13 residues. The CDR3 spells CASSSSAADTQYF. DNA of the CDR3: TGTGCCAGCAGCTCCTCAGCCGCAGATACGCAGTATTTT.

The chain uses TRBV6-6 and TRBJ1-1, with 7 bases fitting TRBD1. The CDR3 runs 14 residues. The J segment lost 1 base and the V segment lost 10 bases, leaving 9 bases of the junction unmatched. Per the germline V gene, CDR1 is MNHNY and CDR2 is SVGAGI (reference sequence). The CDR3, as DNA: TGTGCCACCTATACCCGGACAGGGAACACTGAAGCTTTCTTT. Protein product: CATYTRTGNTEAFF.

At least ten counts were recorded for this clonotype. The chain uses TRBV29-1 and TRBJ2-3; TRBD1 might be the D (6 bases). Germline CDR1 SQVTM, CDR2 ANQGSEA. Trimming left V 2 bases short and J 4 bases short, with 7 bases between. This CDR3 comprises 12 residues. The CDR3 DNA is TGCAGCGTTGAAAAGGGGGCAGATACGCAGTATTTT. Amino acid sequence: CSVEKGADTQYF.

Many counts were recorded for this clonotype. This chain joins TRBV27 and TRBJ2-1, with TRBD2 as a possible D gene (5 bases). This CDR3 region has 12 residues. The V gene lost 2 bases and the J gene lost 10 bases, with 9 bases spanning the gap. Germline lookup yields CDR1 MNHEY and CDR2 SMNVEV (reference sequence). The CDR3 coding sequence is TGTGCCAGCAGTTTAATCGGGGAAGAGCAGTTCTTC. This encodes CASSLIGEEQFF.

The chain links TRBV20-1 to TRBJ2-7; TRBD1 matches 9 bases. The CDR3 runs to 12 residues. V was pared by 7 bases and J by 3 bases, with 4 bases of the junction left unmatched. The V gene's germline CDR1 is DFQATT and CDR2 SNEGSKA (reference sequence). The CDR3 DNA follows: TGCAGTGGCGGGGACAGGGACTACGAGCAGTACTTC. It codes for CSGGDRDYEQYF.

This clonotype was observed a handful of times. This chain links TRBV25-1 with TRBJ2-7; D uncertain. Trimming pared 4 bases from V and 3 bases from J, leaving 7 bases between. The CDR3 spans 12 residues. Per the germline V gene, CDR1 is MGHDK and CDR2 is SYGVNS. This CDR3 reads CASSADGYEQYF. As DNA, the CDR3 is TGTGCCAGCAGTGCTGACGGCTACGAGCAGTACTTC.

The sample holds many counts of this clonotype. The chain couples TRBV7-9 to TRBJ1-6, with D uncertain. Per germline, CDR1 SEHNR and CDR2 FQNEAQ (reference sequence). The CDR3 length is 14 residues. Trimming stripped 5 bases from V and 10 bases from J, with 15 bases between. This CDR3 reads CASSRQLGSSPLHF. Here the CDR3 DNA reads TGTGCCAGCAGCCGCCAACTGGGGAGCTCACCCCTCCACTTT.

The chain links TRBV29-1 to TRBJ1-1; D is unresolved. Between the trimmed V and J ends, which lost 7 bases and 0 bases, there was a span of 12 bases. CDR1 SQVTM and CDR2 ANQGSEA come from the germline V gene. There are 13 residues in the CDR3. The CDR3 reads CSAWGYMNTEAFF. The CDR3 nucleotides read TGCAGCGCCTGGGGTTATATGAACACTGAAGCTTTCTTT. The full variable domain, completed using reference TRBV29-1 and TRBJ1-1, is SAVISQKPSRDICQRGTSLTIQCQVDSQVTMMFWYRQQPGQSLTLIATANQGSEATYESGFVIDKFPISRPNLTFSTLTVSNMSPEDSSIYLCSAWGYMNTEAFFGQGTRLTVV.

This clonotype has just a few counts. The chain carries TRBV4-1 and TRBJ2-3; TRBD1 aligns across 8 bases. The CDR3 spans 16 residues. Germline CDR1 reads MGHRA; CDR2 reads YSYEKL. The J segment lost 1 base and the V segment lost 0 bases, leaving 3 bases of the junction unmatched. CDR3 coding DNA: TGCGCCAGCAGCCAAGACCAGGGGGCTGGCACAGATACGCAGTATTTT. Protein product: CASSQDQGAGTDTQYF.

This clonotype showed up many times. The chain carries TRBV10-3 and TRBJ1-2; 8 bases are shared with TRBD1. This CDR3 has 14 residues. V lost 0 bases, J lost 6 bases, and 3 bases stayed unmatched. CDR1 is ENHRY, CDR2 SYGVKD, per germline. CDR3: CAISESDRGHGYTF. The CDR3 region has the DNA TGTGCCATCAGTGAGTCCGACAGGGGCCATGGCTACACCTTC.

This clonotype was seen a few times. V and J are TRBV4-1 and TRBJ1-1; 9 bases fit TRBD1. Germline V gene lookup returns CDR1 MGHRA and CDR2 YSYEKL. There are 15 residues in the CDR3. The trim removed 2 bases at V and 3 bases at J, leaving 4 bases unmatched. CDR3 sequence reads: CASSQLGTGHTEAFF. Written as DNA, the CDR3 is TGCGCCAGCAGCCAACTCGGGACAGGGCACACTGAAGCTTTCTTT.

This clonotype was seen ten or more times. The V call is TRBV5-1, the J call TRBJ1-1; D is possibly TRBD1 (6 bases). The CDR3 has 15 amino acids. CDR1 SGHRS and CDR2 YFSETQ come from the germline V gene. V lost 4 bases, J lost 4 bases, and 17 bases lay in between. The CDR3 nucleotides read TGCGCCAGCAGCCCAGGGGCGGGGGGGAGCACTGAAGCTTTCTTT. This sequence encodes CASSPGAGGSTEAFF.

The sample holds many counts of this clonotype. The chain combines TRBV4-1 with TRBJ2-5; 10 bases agree with TRBD2. The CDR3 contains 16 residues. Germline V gene sequence: CDR1 MGHRA, CDR2 YSYEKL. The V gene end was trimmed by 1 base and the J gene end by 2 bases; junction bases not matched to a gene: 4. The CDR3 sequence: CASSQVASGGQETQYF. The CDR3 region has the DNA TGCGCCAGCAGCCAAGTAGCTAGCGGGGGTCAAGAGACCCAGTACTTC.

This clonotype occurred many times. The rearrangement joins TRBV9 to TRBJ2-3; TRBD2 matches at 9 bases. Germline V gene sequence: CDR1 SGDLS, CDR2 YYNGEE. Germline trimming cut 3 bases from V and 6 bases from J; bases unmatched to any gene: 11. CDR3 length equals 16 residues. The CDR3 bases are TGTGCCAGCAGCGCCAGTTTGCGGGGGGGCATTGATACGCAGTATTTT. Translated: CASSASLRGGIDTQYF.

This clonotype appeared a few times. The chain is built from TRBV3-1 and TRBJ2-7; D possibly corresponds to TRBD2 (5 bases). Deletions cut 4 bases from V and 1 base from J, with 11 bases between. The CDR3 has 14 amino acids. The V gene's germline CDR1 is LGHDT and CDR2 YNNKEL (reference sequence). CDR3 sequence reads: CASSPTRASYEQYF. CDR3 in DNA: TGTGCCAGCAGCCCAACTAGGGCTTCCTACGAGCAGTACTTC.

This clonotype showed up just a few times. The chain uses TRBV5-8 and TRBJ2-1; 8 bases map to TRBD2. The CDR3 length is 16 residues. V was pared by 4 bases and J by 9 bases, with 15 bases of the junction left unmatched. Germline V lookup: CDR1 SGHTS, CDR2 YDEGEE. The CDR3 nucleotides read TGTGCCAGCAGCATACCGGGACTAGTAGCATCAAGTGAGCAGTTCTTC. This encodes CASSIPGLVASSEQFF. The whole variable domain, filled in from reference TRBV5-8 and TRBJ2-1, reads EAGVTQSPTHLIKTRGQQATLRCSPISGHTSVYWYQQALGLGLQFLLWYDEGEERNRGNFPPRFSGRQFPNYSSELNVNALELEDSALYLCASSIPGLVASSEQFFGPGTRLTVL.

This clonotype has a handful of counts. The rearrangement links TRBV12-3 or TRBV12-4 to TRBJ2-3; TRBD2 matches 8 bases. V was clipped by 4 bases and J by 3 bases; unmatched bases: 18. The CDR3 covers 19 residues. CDR3 nucleotide sequence: TGTGCCAGCAGTTCCCAGGGTCGGGGGGGCCTTCGAGTGACAGATACGCAGTATTTT. This codes for CASSSQGRGGLRVTDTQYF.

The CDR3 spells CASSLVGGGGTDTQYF. CDR3 nucleotide sequence: TGTGCCAGCAGCTTGGTGGGGGGCGGGGGCACAGATACGCAGTATTTT. The rearrangement joins TRBV11-2 to TRBJ2-3; D assignment may be TRBD1 or TRBD2 (6 bases each). The CDR3 extends over 16 amino acids. CDR1 SGHAT and CDR2 FQNNGV come from the germline V gene. Deletions cut 3 bases from V and 1 base from J, with 14 bases between.

This clonotype came up a few times. The genes are TRBV2 and TRBJ1-5, with a possible D match to TRBD1 (5 bases). Germline loops: CDR1 SNHLY, CDR2 FYNNEI. V lost 3 bases and J 13 bases, leaving 16 bases between the germline ends. The CDR3 loop spans 13 amino acids. This CDR3 is CASSDIPGPPQHF. CDR3 DNA: TGTGCCAGCAGTGATATTCCAGGGCCTCCTCAGCATTTT.

The V call is TRBV28, the J call TRBJ2-1, with 7 nucleotides matching TRBD2. Trimming removed 2 bases from V and 4 bases from J; junction bases left unmatched: 8. CDR3 size: 16 residues. Germline loops: CDR1 MDHEN, CDR2 SYDVKM. The CDR3: CASSLASSGVYNEQFF. CDR3 in DNA: TGTGCCAGCAGTTTAGCGTCCAGCGGGGTTTACAATGAGCAGTTCTTC.

This clonotype showed up just a few times. This chain uses TRBV20-1 with TRBJ1-2, with D possibly matching TRBD1 (6 bases). CDR3 length: 15 amino acids. V gave up 3 bases and J gave up 2 bases, with 16 bases separating them. CDR1 is DFQATT and CDR2 is SNEGSKA in the germline V gene (reference sequence). DNA for the CDR3: TGCAGTGCTAGCCCACCCGGGGGGCTAAACTATGGCTACACCTTC. Its translation: CSASPPGGLNYGYTF.